The following is a T cell receptor beta chain sequence with its context. Its antigen is not identified. The entry originates in a study of T cell responses to AZD1222 COVID-19 vaccine. Points from the study as a whole: Donors were chiefly white British, with a greater number of females, and clonal diversity was perhaps underestimated.

The J segment lost 5 bases and the V segment lost 5 bases, leaving 10 bases of the junction unmatched. Germline V gene lookup returns CDR1 MNHNY and CDR2 SVGAGI (reference sequence). This CDR3 contains 17 residues. Generated by immunoSEQ multiplex PCR, the TCRdb table keeps only in-frame clones and is missing some. The profile covers 100,000 to 120,000 clones, with about 80% appearing a single time and approximately 5% taken by the ten largest. This clonotype was sampled from an adult in good health. Sequenced here: peripheral blood, sampled on day 0 of AZD1222 vaccination. The rearrangement uses TRBV6-6 and TRBJ1-5, with 12 bases aligning to TRBD1. The CDR3 nucleotides read TGTGCCAGCAGTCCGGGACAGGGGGCCGGGTGGGATCAGCCCCAGCATTTT. Its translation: CASSPGQGAGWDQPQHF.